Presented here are 14 T cell receptor beta chains from one specimen sequenced in a study of blood T cell repertoires in COVID-19. Profiled with immunoSEQ multiplex PCR; TCRdb holds only in-frame clones, not every one. The table records about 37,000 clones, 81% of them present only once. The specimen was peripheral blood. These receptors came from a man in his 70s with COVID-19, enrolled during active disease.

The V and J genes are TRBV13 and TRBJ1-1; the D is unclear. CDR1 PRHDT and CDR2 FYEKMQ come from the germline V gene (reference sequence). Trimming removed 1 base from V and 4 bases from J, with 13 bases in between. The CDR3 spans 15 residues. Written as DNA, the CDR3 is TGTGCCAGCAGCTTAGTAGAGGCCGGAGGCACTGAAGCTTTCTTT. This encodes CASSLVEAGGTEAFF.

This chain connects TRBV30 to TRBJ1-2; D not certain. V was clipped by 5 bases and J by 7 bases, with 8 bases between them. Germline V lookup: CDR1 GTSNPN, CDR2 SVGIG (reference sequence). The CDR3 is 10 amino acids. The CDR3 sequence is CAWGGVGYTF. DNA of the CDR3: TGTGCCTGGGGCGGGGTTGGCTACACCTTC.

This rearrangement joins TRBV19 to TRBJ2-7; 8 nucleotides line up with TRBD1. The trim removed 10 bases at V and 4 bases at J, leaving 15 bases unmatched. Germline V gene sequence: CDR1 LNHDA, CDR2 SQIVND (reference sequence). CDR3 length: 15 amino acids. DNA for the CDR3: TGTGCCACCAGACAGGGGCCAGCGGGCTTATACGAGCAGTACTTC. It translates to CATRQGPAGLYEQYF.

This chain links TRBV15 with TRBJ1-1; possible D gene TRBD1, 5 bases. Germline CDR1 and CDR2: LNHNV and YYDKDF (reference sequence). The CDR3 runs 14 residues. V lost 2 bases, J lost 2 bases, and 9 bases lay in between. The DNA for the CDR3 is TGTGCCACCAGCAGACCCGACAGAAACACTGAAGCTTTCTTT. Its protein is CATSRPDRNTEAFF.

The chain carries TRBV29-1 and TRBJ1-1; D ambiguous. CDR1 SQVTM and CDR2 ANQGSEA come from the germline V gene. Trimming shortened V by 4 bases and J by 8 bases, and 8 bases separated the two germline ends. The length of the CDR3 is 10 residues. The CDR3 protein is CSVVVGEAFF. The CDR3 DNA reads as TGCAGCGTTGTTGTCGGGGAAGCTTTCTTT.

The V and J genes are TRBV7-3 and TRBJ2-1; 8 nucleotides align to TRBD1. Per the germline V gene, CDR1 is SGHTA and CDR2 is FQGTGA. The CDR3 is 15 residues long. V was clipped by 5 bases and J by 6 bases; unmatched bases: 9. The CDR3 DNA reads TGTGCCAGCAGCCGACGGCTAGGGACAGGCAATGAGCAGTTCTTC. Amino acid sequence: CASSRRLGTGNEQFF.

The chain joins TRBV9 to TRBJ1-1; D may be TRBD1 (6 bases). The CDR3 sequence is 15 residues long. Trimming cost V 4 bases and J 1 base, with 14 bases left between them. From germline, CDR1 is SGDLS and CDR2 YYNGEE. CDR3 in DNA: TGTGCCAGCAGCCGGAACCCGGGACAGAACACTGAAGCTTTCTTT. It specifies CASSRNPGQNTEAFF.

The J gene is TRBJ1-2, the V gene TRBV18; a possible D gene is TRBD1 (5 bases). The germline V and J ends were trimmed by 4 bases and 1 base, with 7 bases remaining between them. Germline V gene lookup returns CDR1 KGHSH and CDR2 LQKENI. This CDR3 has 13 amino acids. The CDR3 loop is CASSQTDNYGYTF. The CDR3 bases are TGTGCCAGCTCACAGACAGATAACTATGGCTACACCTTC.

The J gene is TRBJ2-5, the V gene TRBV7-2, with 7 bases identical to TRBD2. Germline V gene data show CDR1 as SGHTA and CDR2 as FQGNSA. The length of the CDR3 is 16 residues. The V and J ends lost 1 base and 5 bases, in that order; junction bases with no gene match: 10. This CDR3 reads CASSLGSGGVRETQYF. In DNA form, the CDR3 reads TGTGCCAGCAGCTTAGGGTCGGGAGGAGTTCGGGAGACCCAGTACTTC.

The chain uses TRBV4-3 and TRBJ1-4; 7 bases are a match to TRBD1. The J segment lost 7 bases and the V segment lost 0 bases, leaving 14 bases of the junction unmatched. The CDR3 is 18 amino acids. Germline-derived CDR1 and CDR2 are LGHNA and YSLEER. The DNA of the CDR3 is TGCGCCAGCAGCCAAGAAAGGGGGACCGGGACAGATCGTGAAAAACTGTTTTTT. Protein sequence: CASSQERGTGTDREKLFF.

The rearrangement links TRBV7-8 to TRBJ1-5; D may be TRBD1 (5 bases). The CDR3 is 15 residues long. In germline, CDR1 is SGHVS, CDR2 FQNEAQ. V shed 2 bases and J shed 4 bases, with 12 bases lying between them. CDR3 DNA sequence: TGTGCCAGCAGCTTAAGGGGCGGGATTAATCAGCCCCAGCATTTT. Protein: CASSLRGGINQPQHF.

This clone was detected once. The rearrangement joins TRBV3-1 (or the pseudogene TRBV3-2) to TRBJ1-5, with D possibly matching TRBD1 (6 bases). The V and J ends lost 0 bases and 7 bases respectively, with 13 bases between them. This CDR3 region has 15 residues. Germline CDR1 reads LGHDT; CDR2 reads YNNKEL (reference sequence). As DNA, the CDR3 is TGTGCCAGCAGCCAAGATTCGGCCAGGGGACAGCCCCAGCATTTT. Translation gives CASSQDSARGQPQHF.

V usage is TRBV19 and J usage is TRBJ2-1; TRBD1 is a possible D gene (5 bases). V was cut by 5 bases and J by 6 bases, with 20 bases left in between. CDR1 LNHDA and CDR2 SQIVND come from the germline V gene (reference sequence). The length of the CDR3 is 16 residues. The CDR3 DNA sequence: TGTGCCAGTAGTGCCCAATTACAGGTTTCGGGCAATGAGCAGTTCTTC. Encoded protein: CASSAQLQVSGNEQFF.

The chain employs TRBV7-2 and TRBJ2-2; 10 nucleotides match TRBD1. The J segment lost 5 bases and the V segment lost 5 bases, leaving 8 bases of the junction unmatched. The CDR3 covers 16 residues. Per the germline V gene, CDR1 is SGHTA and CDR2 is FQGNSA. CDR3 nucleotide sequence: TGTGCCAGCAGCCCAAGACAGGGGGCGAGGACCGGGGAGCTGTTTTTT. It encodes CASSPRQGARTGELFF.